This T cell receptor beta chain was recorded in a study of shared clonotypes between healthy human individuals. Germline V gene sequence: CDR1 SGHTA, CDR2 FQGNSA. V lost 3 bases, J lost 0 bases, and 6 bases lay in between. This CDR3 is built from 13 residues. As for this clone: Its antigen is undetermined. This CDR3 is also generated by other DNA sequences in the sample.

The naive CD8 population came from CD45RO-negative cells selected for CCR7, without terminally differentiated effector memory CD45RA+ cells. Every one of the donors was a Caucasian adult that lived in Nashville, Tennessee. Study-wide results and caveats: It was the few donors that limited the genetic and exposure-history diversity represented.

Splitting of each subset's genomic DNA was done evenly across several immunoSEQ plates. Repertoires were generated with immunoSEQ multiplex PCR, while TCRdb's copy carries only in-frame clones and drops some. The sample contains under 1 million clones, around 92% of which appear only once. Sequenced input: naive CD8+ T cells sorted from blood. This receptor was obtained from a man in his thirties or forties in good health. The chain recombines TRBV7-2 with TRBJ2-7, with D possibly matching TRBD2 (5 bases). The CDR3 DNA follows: TGTGCCAGCAGCTTCAGCGGCTCCTACGAGCAGTACTTC. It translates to CASSFSGSYEQYF.